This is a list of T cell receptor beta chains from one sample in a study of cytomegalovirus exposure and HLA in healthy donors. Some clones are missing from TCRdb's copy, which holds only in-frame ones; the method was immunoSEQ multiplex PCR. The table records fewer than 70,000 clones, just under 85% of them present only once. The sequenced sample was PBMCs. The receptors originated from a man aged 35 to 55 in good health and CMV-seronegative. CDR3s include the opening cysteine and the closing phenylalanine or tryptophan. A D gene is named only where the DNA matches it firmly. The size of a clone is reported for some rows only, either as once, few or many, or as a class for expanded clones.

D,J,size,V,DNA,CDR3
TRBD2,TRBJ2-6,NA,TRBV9,TGTGCCAGCAGCGTAGGAGTAGCGGGGTCTGGGGCCAACGTCCTGACTTTC,CASSVGVAGSGANVLTF
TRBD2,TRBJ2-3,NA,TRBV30,TGTGCCTGGACTTGGGCCAGCGGGGGGAGGGCAGATACGCAGTATTTT,CAWTWASGGRADTQYF
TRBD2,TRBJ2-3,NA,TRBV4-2,TGTGCCAGCAGCCAAGAGAATCTAGCGGGGGGAGCAGATACGCAGTATTTT,CASSQENLAGGADTQYF
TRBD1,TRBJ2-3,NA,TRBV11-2,TGTGCCAGCAGCGGTACCCGGGACAGGGCCACAGATACGCAGTATTTT,CASSGTRDRATDTQYF
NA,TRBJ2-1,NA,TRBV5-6,TGTGCCAGCAGCTTGGAGGGGGGGAACCACTACAATGAGCAGTTCTTC,CASSLEGGNHYNEQFF
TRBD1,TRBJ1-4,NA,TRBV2,TGTGCCAGCAGATACAGGGGAAGGGAAAAACTGTTTTTT,CASRYRGREKLFF
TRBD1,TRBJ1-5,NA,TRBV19,TGTGCCAGTAGTATGAAGACAGGGCCCAATCAGCCCCAGCATTTT,CASSMKTGPNQPQHF
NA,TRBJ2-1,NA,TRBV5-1,TGCGCCAGCAGCTTGGACAGAGTTCCCTACAATGAGCAGTTCTTC,CASSLDRVPYNEQFF
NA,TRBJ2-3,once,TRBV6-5,TGTGCCAGCAATTGGGCAGGGCAAACAGATACGCAGTATTTT,CASNWAGQTDTQYF
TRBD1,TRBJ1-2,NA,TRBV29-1,TGCAGCGTTGATAGGGCAGAGGGGGCAGGGTACTTCTTC,CSVDRAEGAGYFF
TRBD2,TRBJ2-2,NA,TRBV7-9,TGTGCCAGCAGCCTAGCGGGGGGGCCGGGCACCGGGGAGCTGTTTTTT,CASSLAGGPGTGELFF
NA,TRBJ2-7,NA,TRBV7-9,TGTGCCAGCAGCTTAGCGGGGGGAGGTCGAGAGCAGTACTTC,CASSLAGGGREQYF
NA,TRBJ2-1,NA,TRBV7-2,TGTGCCAGCAGCCTACGGTTGGTGGGAGCTGAGCAGTTCTTC,CASSLRLVGAEQFF
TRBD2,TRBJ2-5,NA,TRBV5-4,TGTGCCAGCAGGAGGGGCCTAGCGGGGGGTCAGGAGACCCAGTACTTC,CASRRGLAGGQETQYF
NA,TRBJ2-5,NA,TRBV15,TGTGCCACCAGCAGGGGGCCCCAGGAGACCCAGTACTTC,CATSRGPQETQYF
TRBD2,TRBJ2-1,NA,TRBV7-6,TGTGCCAGCAGCTCGACTAGCGGGGGGGGACTTTGGCAGTTCTTC,CASSSTSGGGLWQFF
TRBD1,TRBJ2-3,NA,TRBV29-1,TGCAGCGTAGCGAGACAGGGTACTAGCACAGATACGCAGTATTTT,CSVARQGTSTDTQYF
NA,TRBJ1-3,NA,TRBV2,TGTGCCAGCAGTGAATGGGCAGGGCTCTCTGGAAACACCATATATTTT,CASSEWAGLSGNTIYF
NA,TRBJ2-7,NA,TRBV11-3,TGTGCCAGCTCAGACAGCCGTAGCTCCTACGAGCAGTACTTC,CASSDSRSSYEQYF
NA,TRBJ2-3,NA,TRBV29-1,TGCAGCGTTGGCGAGGATACGCAGTATTTT,CSVGEDTQYF
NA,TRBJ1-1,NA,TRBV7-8,TGTGCCAGCAGCCCTACAGGGCTTCACACTGAAGCTTTCTTT,CASSPTGLHTEAFF
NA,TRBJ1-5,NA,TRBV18,TGTGCCAGCTCACCTAACAATCAGCCCCAGCATTTT,CASSPNNQPQHF
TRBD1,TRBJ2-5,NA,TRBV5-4,TGTGCCAGCAGCTTGGAGGGGGCTGATCGGGCCCAGTACTTC,CASSLEGADRAQYF
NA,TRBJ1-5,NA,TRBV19,TGTGCCAGTAGTGAACAGGCCGCCAATCAGCCCCAGCATTTT,CASSEQAANQPQHF
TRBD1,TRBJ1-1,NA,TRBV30,TGTGCCTGGAGTCTGGGACAGGGGAACACTGAAGCTTTCTTT,CAWSLGQGNTEAFF
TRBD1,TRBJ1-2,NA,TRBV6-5,TGTGCCAGCAGTTATGTTGTGACAGGGGGCCATGGCTACACCTTC,CASSYVVTGGHGYTF
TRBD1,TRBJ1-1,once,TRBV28,TGTGCCAGCGCTCAGGGGGCGGCTTTCTTT,CASAQGAAFF
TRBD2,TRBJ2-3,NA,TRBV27,TGTGCCAGCAGTTTACTAGCGGGGGCCCTTCTTAGCACAGATACGCAGTATTTT,CASSLLAGALLSTDTQYF
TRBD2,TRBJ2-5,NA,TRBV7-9,TGTGCCAGCAGCACCGTCCAAGCGGGTTGGGGGGGAGAGACCCAGTACTTC,CASSTVQAGWGGETQYF
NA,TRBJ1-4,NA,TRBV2,TGTGCCAGCAGTGCTAAGTTTACTAATGAAAAACTGTTTTTT,CASSAKFTNEKLFF
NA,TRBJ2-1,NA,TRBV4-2,TGTGCCAGCAGCCAAGAACGGCGTGGGGAGACAGGCCTCTACAATGAGCAGTTCTTC,CASSQERRGETGLYNEQFF
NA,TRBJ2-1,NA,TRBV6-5,TGTGCCAGCAGTTACTCGACTCAGGGGGGCAATGAGCAGTTCTTC,CASSYSTQGGNEQFF
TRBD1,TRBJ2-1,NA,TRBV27,TGTGCCAGCAGTTTAGGGACAGGGGTGGTGTTGAATGAGCAGTTCTTC,CASSLGTGVVLNEQFF
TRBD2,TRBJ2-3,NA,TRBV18,TGTGCCAGCTCACCACGGATACCGGGACTAGGCACAGATACGCAGTATTTT,CASSPRIPGLGTDTQYF
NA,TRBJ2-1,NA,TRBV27,TGTGCCAGCAGTCCCGGCCACGCTCAGGGGAGCTCCTACAATGAGCAGTTCTTC,CASSPGHAQGSSYNEQFF
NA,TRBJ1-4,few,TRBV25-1,TGTGCCAGCAGTGAATTCGGGAACAGTAATGAAAAACTGTTTTTT,CASSEFGNSNEKLFF
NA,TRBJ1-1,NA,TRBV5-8,TGTGCCAGCAGCTTCAACTTTGAAGCTTTCTTT,CASSFNFEAFF
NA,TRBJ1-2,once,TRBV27,TGTGCCAGCAGTTTATTACCCGCGGGGGGCTATGGCTACACCTTC,CASSLLPAGGYGYTF
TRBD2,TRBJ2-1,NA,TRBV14,TGTGCCAGCAGCCGATGGACTAGCGGGGGGTGGAATGAGCAGTTCTTC,CASSRWTSGGWNEQFF
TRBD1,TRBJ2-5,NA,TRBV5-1,TGCGCCAGCACCCGACAGGGGGCGCAAGAGACCCAGTACTTC,CASTRQGAQETQYF
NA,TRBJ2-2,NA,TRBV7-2,TGTGCCAGCAGCTCAGTCGCGAACACCGGGGAGCTGTTTTTT,CASSSVANTGELFF
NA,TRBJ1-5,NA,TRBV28,TGTGCCAGCAGTCCACCGGGACAACTTAGCAATCAGCCCCAGCATTTT,CASSPPGQLSNQPQHF
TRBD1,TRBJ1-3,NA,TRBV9,TGTGCCAGCAGCGCTGGGACAGCCGGAAACACCATATATTTT,CASSAGTAGNTIYF
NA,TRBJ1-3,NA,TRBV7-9,TGTGCCAGCAGAGACAACTCTGGAAACACCATATATTTT,CASRDNSGNTIYF
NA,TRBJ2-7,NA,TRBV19,TGTGCCAGTAGTATACAACACAGGGTACACGAGCAGTACTTC,CASSIQHRVHEQYF
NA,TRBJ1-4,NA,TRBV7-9,TGTGCCAGCAGCCAGAGCCGGGACAATGGAGGAACTAATGAAAAACTGTTTTTT,CASSQSRDNGGTNEKLFF
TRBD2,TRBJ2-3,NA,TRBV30,TGTGCCTGGAGTGCCCCCCCTAGCGGGGGGTTTACTAGCACAGATACGCAGTATTTT,CAWSAPPSGGFTSTDTQYF
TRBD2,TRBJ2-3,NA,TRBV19,TGTGCCAGCGATGGGACTAGCGGGGGGTCGGGGAACACAGATACGCAGTATTTT,CASDGTSGGSGNTDTQYF
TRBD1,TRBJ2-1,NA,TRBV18,TGTGCCAGCTCACCGGCCGGGACAGGGCAGTTCTTC,CASSPAGTGQFF
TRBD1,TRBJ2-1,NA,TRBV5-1,TGCGCCAGCAGACCCCCCGGGACAGGGACCTACAATGAGCAGTTCTTC,CASRPPGTGTYNEQFF
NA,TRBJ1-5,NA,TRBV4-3,TGCGCCAGCAGCCAAGAATGGGAAGGGGTTGGCAATCAGCCCCAGCATTTT,CASSQEWEGVGNQPQHF
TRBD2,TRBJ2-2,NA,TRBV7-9,TGTGCCAGCAGCCAACCGGGACTAGCGAACACCGGGGAGCTGTTTTTT,CASSQPGLANTGELFF
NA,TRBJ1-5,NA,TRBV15,TGTGCCACCAGCAGAACAGCCTCCAGGGTCAATCAGCCCCAGCATTTT,CATSRTASRVNQPQHF
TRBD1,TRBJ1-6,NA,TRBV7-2,TGTGCCAGCAGCTTAGTGAGGGACAGATATTCACCCCTCCACTTT,CASSLVRDRYSPLHF